The 27 T cell receptor beta chains listed next were all sequenced from one sample in a study of T cells in Graves' hyperthyroidism and ophthalmopathy (dated by TCRdb to between 2019 and 2020). To prepare the library, multiplex PCR was applied. TCRdb records Illumina HiSeq 2000 as the sequencer. The TCR beta CDR3 regions were amplified from the RNA transcripts. The first round of RT-PCR for the TCR CDR3 was performed with the HTBI primer set and the Qiagen OneStep RT-PCR kit. TCRdb itself trimmed the public reads at Q25 with fastp, ran MiXCR and retained productive beta chains. Merged by CDR3 protein, the rows form single entries marked with the most common genes and DNA. The sample table records 540,000 or so distinct CDR3 sequences; 46% of these occur just once. The top ten clonotypes cover around 19% of the sample. The sequenced sample was peripheral blood or thyroid tissue (not recorded which). These receptors were taken from an adult woman with Graves' disease, either hyperthyroidism or ophthalmopathy (not recorded which).

This clonotype was picked up one time. One end of the junction varies from germline; a read error may be responsible. This chain links TRBV7-2 with TRBJ1-1; D is uncertain. CDR1 and CDR2 from the germline V gene are SGHTA and FQGNSA. The CDR3 loop spans 15 amino acids. CDR3 nucleotide sequence: TGTGCCAGCAGCTTAGGGGTGCAGCCCAACACTGAGGCTTTCTTT. Its protein is CASSLGVQPNTEAFF. Full variable domain (outside the CDR3, taken from reference TRBV7-2 and TRBJ1-1): GAGVSQSPSNKVTEKGKDVELRCDPISGHTALYWYRQSLGQGLEFLIYFQGNSAPDKSGLPSDRFSAERTGGSVSTLTIQRTQQEDSAVYLCASSLGVQPNTEAFFGQGTRLTVV.

The chain employs TRBV7-8 and TRBJ1-5, with 9 bases that match TRBD1. From germline, CDR1 is SGHVS and CDR2 FQNEAQ. The V segment lost 5 bases and the J segment 6 bases; nucleotides outside the gene matches: 11. CDR3 length equals 16 residues. The CDR3 nucleotides read TGTGCCAGCAGCCCCAGCACAGGGGGCGAGGCTCAGCCCCAGCATTTT. This sequence encodes CASSPSTGGEAQPQHF. The entire variable domain, with the rest obtained from reference TRBV7-8 and TRBJ1-5, is as follows: GAGVSQSPRYKVAKRGQDVALRCDPISGHVSLFWYQQALGQGPEFLTYFQNEAQLDKSGLPSDRFFAERPEGSVSTLKIQRTQQEDSAVYLCASSPSTGGEAQPQHFGDGTRLSIL.

This sequence joins TRBV7-2 and TRBJ2-2; 7 bases map to TRBD1. Trimming at V came to 5 bases and at J to 5 bases, leaving 5 bases not matched to a gene. The CDR3 runs to 14 residues. Germline V gives CDR1 SGHTA, CDR2 FQGNSA. The CDR3 region is CASSQQGSTGELFF. CDR3 sequence (DNA): TGTGCCAGCAGCCAACAGGGGAGTACCGGGGAGCTGTTTTTT.

This clonotype was seen at least ten times. This chain links TRBV11-3 with TRBJ2-2; D is unclear. The CDR3 has 16 residues. The germline V gene encodes CDR1 SGHNT and CDR2 YENEEA. V lost 0 bases, J lost 4 bases, and 12 bases lay in between. The CDR3 nucleotides are TGTGCCAGCAGCTTAGACCAGTGGTGGGGCACCGGGGAGCTGTTTTTT. Amino acids: CASSLDQWWGTGELFF.

The chain is built from TRBV25-1 and TRBJ2-5, with TRBD2 identical over 11 bases. V shed 8 bases, J shed 7 bases, and the junction held 12 bases outside the gene matches. Germline V gene lookup returns CDR1 MGHDK and CDR2 SYGVNS. The CDR3 spans 15 residues. The CDR3 is CASLPRLAGRGTQYF. The CDR3 region has the DNA TGTGCCAGCCTCCCTCGACTAGCGGGAAGGGGGACCCAGTACTTC.

The V and J genes are TRBV25-1 and TRBJ1-4; D is unresolved. The V gene lost 5 bases and the J gene lost 5 bases, with 12 bases spanning the gap. Germline CDR1 MGHDK, CDR2 SYGVNS. The CDR3 is 14 amino acids. The CDR3 DNA is TGTGCCAGCAGTATCGGGGAGCCAAATGAAAAACTGTTTTTT. Translated, it gives CASSIGEPNEKLFF. The full variable domain, completed using reference TRBV25-1 and TRBJ1-4, is EADIYQTPRYLVIGTGKKITLECSQTMGHDKMYWYQQDPGMELHLIHYSYGVNSTEKGDLSSESTVSRIRTEHFPLTLESARPSHTSQYLCASSIGEPNEKLFFGSGTQLSVL.

CDR3 sequence reads: CASSQKTGLYNSPLHF. In DNA, the CDR3 is TGTGCCAGCAGCCAAAAGACAGGACTGTATAATTCACCCCTCCACTTT. The genes are TRBV7-9 and TRBJ1-6; a possible D gene is TRBD1 (6 bases). Germline loops: CDR1 SEHNR, CDR2 FQNEAQ (reference sequence). CDR3 length: 16 residues. Trimming removed 5 bases from V and 4 bases from J, with 15 bases in between.

This clonotype came up many times. The CDR3, as DNA: TGTGCCAGCAGCCCAGCAGGAAACTATGGCTACACCTTC. As protein: CASSPAGNYGYTF. V is TRBV6-1 and J is TRBJ1-2; no definite D call. The germline V and J ends were trimmed by 6 bases and 2 bases, with 10 bases remaining between them. The germline gives CDR1 MNHNS, CDR2 SASEGT. This CDR3 is 13 amino acids long.

With respect to this clonotype: A read error may produce the germline difference seen at one junction end. The chain couples TRBV20-1 to TRBJ2-7, with D hard to call. The CDR3 runs to 13 residues. Germline V gene sequence: CDR1 DFQATT, CDR2 SNEGSKA (reference sequence). The chain's CDR3 is CSARWLRPYEQYF. CDR3 DNA sequence: TGCAGTGCTAGGTGGCTACGGCCCTACGAACAGTACTTC.

In its sample, this clonotype was seen many times. This chain connects TRBV6-5 to TRBJ2-2, with TRBD2 matching over 12 bases. From germline, CDR1 is MNHEY and CDR2 SVGAGI. V lost 7 bases to trimming and J lost 5 bases; unmatched junction nucleotides: 5. This CDR3 has 15 amino acids. In DNA, the CDR3 is TGTGCCAGCAAACTAACTAGCGGGAGGACCGGGGAGCTGTTTTTT. Protein sequence: CASKLTSGRTGELFF.

The chain links TRBV25-1 to TRBJ2-7; D call uncertain. In germline, CDR1 is MGHDK, CDR2 SYGVNS. The CDR3 sequence is 13 residues long. Trimming removed 8 bases at V and 0 bases at J, with 11 bases between. In nucleotides, the CDR3 is TGTGCCAGCGCCCGAGCCTCCTCCTACGAGCAGTACTTC. Translating it yields CASARASSYEQYF.

Points on this clonotype: A much bigger clone sits one base away, suggesting this may be a read error. The chain joins TRBV5-4 to TRBJ2-7; D ambiguous. Trimming stripped 4 bases from V and 8 bases from J, with 16 bases between. CDR1 is SGHNT, CDR2 YYREEE, per germline (reference sequence). The CDR3 totals 13 residues. In DNA, the CDR3 is TGTGCCAGCAGCCCCCTGTTTACGGAACAGCAGTACTTC. Amino acid sequence: CASSPLFTEQQYF. Full variable domain (rest looked up from reference TRBV5-4 and TRBJ2-7): ETGVTQSPTHLIKTRGQQVTLRCSSQSGHNTVSWYQQALGQGPQFIFQYYREEENGRGNFPPRFSGLQFPNYSSELNVNALELDDSALYLCASSPLFTEQQYFGPGTRLTVT.

This clonotype was found many times. The chain joins TRBV6-6 to TRBJ1-3; TRBD1 might be the D (6 bases). The germline V gene has CDR1 MNHNY and CDR2 SVGAGI (reference sequence). The CDR3 spans 15 residues. The germline V and J ends were trimmed by 4 bases and 0 bases, with 10 bases remaining between them. The CDR3 coding sequence is TGTGCCAGCAGTTCCTGGACAGCCTCTGGAAACACCATATATTTT. It translates to CASSSWTASGNTIYF.

This chain uses TRBV10-3 with TRBJ2-5; 14 bases fit TRBD2. This CDR3 comprises 17 residues. The V gene's germline CDR1 is ENHRY and CDR2 SYGVKD. The V gene end was trimmed by 6 bases and the J gene end by 4 bases; junction bases not matched to a gene: 10. The CDR3 region is CAIRPGLAGGFTETQYF. CDR3 coding DNA: TGTGCCATCAGGCCCGGACTAGCGGGGGGTTTTACAGAGACCCAGTACTTC.

Regarding this clonotype: Its ends do not fully match the called genes, so a read error is possible. V and J are TRBV7-7 and TRBJ2-3; D remains ambiguous. CDR3 length equals 13 residues. CDR1 and CDR2 (germline): SSHAT, FNYEAQ (reference sequence). The CDR3 DNA sequence: TGTGCTAGCAGCTTACACCCGGCGGATACGCAGTATTTT. This sequence encodes CASSLHPADTQYF.

This clonotype was recorded a few times. The chain couples TRBV20-1 to TRBJ2-5; 7 bases are a match to TRBD2. CDR1 and CDR2 (germline): DFQATT, SNEGSKA (reference sequence). The CDR3 totals 15 residues. V gave up 3 bases and J gave up 7 bases; unmatched junction bases: 14. The CDR3 region has the DNA TGCAGTGCTAGTCGAACTAGCGCGACCTTAGGGACCCAGTACTTC. Residues: CSASRTSATLGTQYF.

The CDR3 nucleotides read TGCAGTGCTGGCCCGACTAGCGGGGAGCTGTTTTTT. Translation gives CSAGPTSGELFF. The V gene is TRBV20-1, the J gene TRBJ2-2; D is perhaps TRBD2 (6 bases). V was clipped by 5 bases and J by 7 bases, with 11 bases between them. The CDR3 runs 12 residues. The V gene's germline CDR1 is DFQATT and CDR2 SNEGSKA (reference sequence).

The table lists this clonotype with many counts. The rearrangement joins TRBV10-2 to TRBJ2-7; no clear D gene. With 5 bases removed from V and 7 bases from J, the gap between germline ends came to 6 bases. This CDR3 is 10 amino acids long. Germline V gene lookup returns CDR1 WSHSY and CDR2 SAAADI. CDR3 in amino acids: CASSTIEQYF. The CDR3 DNA reads TGCGCCAGCAGTACCATAGAGCAGTACTTC.

The chain links TRBV20-1 to TRBJ2-2; D gene unclear. Deletions cut 1 base from V and 13 bases from J, with 7 bases between. CDR1 and CDR2 from the germline V gene are DFQATT and SNEGSKA (reference sequence). The CDR3 covers 10 residues. The CDR3 protein is CSARALGLFF. The CDR3 DNA is TGCAGTGCTAGAGCGTTAGGGCTGTTTTTT.

The chain links TRBV20-1 to TRBJ1-1; D is unresolved. Germline CDR1 and CDR2: DFQATT and SNEGSKA (reference sequence). The length of the CDR3 is 13 residues. The germline V and J ends were trimmed by 6 bases and 5 bases, with 16 bases remaining between them. As DNA, the CDR3 is TGCAGTGCCCGGGGAGTAGCCCGGACTGAAGCTTTCTTT. The encoded protein is CSARGVARTEAFF.

V gene TRBV10-2 combines with J gene TRBJ2-7, with D possibly TRBD2 on 5 matching bases. This CDR3 contains 14 residues. Germline CDR1 and CDR2: WSHSY and SAAADI. V lost 2 bases and J lost 4, with 12 bases in between. CDR3 amino acids: CASSEGRAPYEQYF. Written as DNA, the CDR3 is TGCGCCAGCAGTGAGGGGCGGGCCCCGTACGAGCAGTACTTC.

This clonotype has at least ten counts. The CDR3 region is CASSWGRGQGYTF. The CDR3 DNA reads as TGTGCCAGCAGTTGGGGCAGGGGACAGGGCTACACCTTC. The chain is built from TRBV12-3 or TRBV12-4 and TRBJ1-2, with 7 bases lining up with TRBD1. The CDR3 is 13 amino acids. The J segment lost 8 bases and the V segment lost 4 bases, leaving 7 bases of the junction unmatched.

The CDR3 nucleotides are TGTGCCAGCAGCCAAGCTGAGAGCCAGACCCAGTACTTC. Protein sequence: CASSQAESQTQYF. The rearrangement uses TRBV3-1 and TRBJ2-5; no clear D. Trimming removed 1 base from V and 6 bases from J, with 9 bases in between. The length of the CDR3 is 13 residues. The V gene's germline CDR1 is LGHDT and CDR2 YNNKEL (reference sequence).

This chain links TRBV10-3 with TRBJ2-7, with 10 bases matching TRBD1. Germline V CDR1 and CDR2: ENHRY, SYGVKD. Trimming at V came to 10 bases and at J to 0 bases, leaving 12 bases not matched to a gene. The CDR3 runs 16 residues. In DNA, the CDR3 is TGTGCCAGCAGACCAGACAGGGGGCCCGCCTCCTACGAGCAGTACTTC. This sequence encodes CASRPDRGPASYEQYF.

This clonotype was detected ten times or more. The chain uses TRBV29-1 and TRBJ2-7; D is uncertain. Between the trimmed V and J ends, which lost 5 bases and 3 bases, there was a span of 8 bases. The CDR3 contains 11 residues. The germline V gene encodes CDR1 SQVTM and CDR2 ANQGSEA. The CDR3: CSVFGGYEQYF. The DNA for the CDR3 is TGCAGCGTTTTTGGCGGCTACGAGCAGTACTTC.

The CDR3 sequence is CASSPDSRSYEQYYGYTF. The CDR3 DNA reads TGTGCCAGCAGTCCTGACAGTCGATCCTACGAGCAGTACTATGGCTACACCTTC. This chain connects TRBV7-9 to TRBJ1-2; the D gene is possibly TRBD1 (5 bases). In germline, CDR1 is SEHNR, CDR2 FQNEAQ (reference sequence). The CDR3 spans 18 residues. V lost 6 bases and J 3 bases, leaving 26 bases between the germline ends.

This clonotype has a count of ten or more. This sequence joins TRBV19 and TRBJ2-7; possibly TRBD1 for D (6 bases). Between the trimmed V and J ends, which lost 10 bases and 5 bases, there was a span of 24 bases. Germline-derived CDR1 and CDR2 are LNHDA and SQIVND (reference sequence). This CDR3 has 15 amino acids. The CDR3 sequence: CATRAGAYLSHEQYF. The CDR3 region has the DNA TGTGCCACCAGGGCAGGGGCTTACCTATCCCACGAGCAGTACTTC. Together with reference TRBV19 and TRBJ2-7, the CDR3 gives the full variable domain: DGGITQSPKYLFRKEGQNVTLSCEQNLNHDAMYWYRQDPGQGLRLIYYSQIVNDFQKGDIAEGYSVSREKKESFPLTVTSAQKNPTAFYLCATRAGAYLSHEQYFGPGTRLTVT.